Below are 19 T cell receptor beta chains sequenced from a single sample in a study of OX40 agonist ivuxolimab in advanced cancers. This table comes from immunoSEQ multiplex PCR, and its TCRdb copy is limited to in-frame clones, with some not included. The sample has around 65,000 clones; roughly 86% are singletons. This material consisted of CD4+ or CD8+ T cells sorted from blood, taken in a trial of the OX40 agonist ivuxolimab. The receptors stem from an adult with an advanced solid tumor such as melanoma, head and neck, liver or kidney cancer.

The CDR3 nucleotides read TGTGCCAGCAGTGTCAGACAGGTGGACGAGCAGTACTTC. This sequence encodes CASSVRQVDEQYF. The rearrangement links TRBV6-1 to TRBJ2-7, with D possibly being TRBD1 (6 bases). The CDR3 consists of 13 residues. CDR1 MNHNS and CDR2 SASEGT come from the germline V gene. V lost 4 bases to trimming and J lost 5 bases, with 12 bases between them.

CDR3 nucleotides: TGTGCCAGCTCGGAAAAGACAGGGCACGCTGAAGCTTTCTTT. This translates into CASSEKTGHAEAFF. The V call is TRBV18, the J call TRBJ1-1; TRBD1 matches 7 bases. Trimming took 6 bases from V and 6 from J; bases not matched to a gene: 10. The CDR3 is made up of 14 amino acids. Per germline, CDR1 KGHSH and CDR2 LQKENI.

J is TRBJ1-5 and V is TRBV7-2; weak D call: TRBD1 (5 bases). Germline lookup yields CDR1 SGHTA and CDR2 FQGNSA. The CDR3 length is 15 residues. Trimming pared 5 bases from V and 5 bases from J, leaving 16 bases between. The CDR3 reads CASSRGGIVDQPQHF. CDR3 sequence (DNA): TGTGCCAGCAGCCGCGGGGGAATAGTAGATCAGCCCCAGCATTTT.

The rearrangement uses TRBV19 and TRBJ2-7; D is possibly TRBD2 (5 bases). This CDR3 spans 14 amino acids. V shed 7 bases and J shed 5 bases, with 18 bases lying between them. The germline CDR1 and CDR2 sequences are LNHDA and SQIVND (reference sequence). In DNA, the CDR3 is TGTGCCAGTAACCGTGCCGCTGGGAGCCACGAGCAGTACTTC. The encoded protein is CASNRAAGSHEQYF.

The chain joins TRBV6-1 to TRBJ1-4; D remains ambiguous. CDR1 MNHNS and CDR2 SASEGT come from the germline V gene. The CDR3 totals 14 residues. Trimming stripped 7 bases from V and 0 bases from J, with 9 bases between. The DNA for the CDR3 is TGTGCCAGCACTCCAGGAACAACTAATGAAAAACTGTTTTTT. This translates into CASTPGTTNEKLFF.

With regard to this clone: At one of its ends the junction is not consistent with the germline gene, which may arise from a read error. The V and J genes are TRBV10-3 and TRBJ1-2; a weak D match, TRBD1 (6 bases). Germline CDR1 is ENHRY and CDR2 is SYGVKD. This CDR3 is 13 amino acids long. CDR3 bases: TGTGCCATCAGTGACAACAGGGACTATGGCTACATCTTC. Protein sequence: CAISDNRDYGYIF.

This chain joins TRBV11-3 and TRBJ2-2, with D tentatively TRBD1 (6 bases). Germline CDR1 reads SGHNT; CDR2 reads YENEEA. This CDR3 comprises 14 residues. V was cut by 5 bases and J by 3 bases, with 10 bases left in between. CDR3 region: CASSPTGYTGELFF. The CDR3 DNA reads as TGTGCCAGCAGCCCCACAGGGTACACCGGGGAGCTGTTTTTT.

The genes are TRBV4-2 and TRBJ2-7; 9 bases are a match to TRBD2. CDR3 length: 15 residues. Germline V gene lookup returns CDR1 LGHNA and CDR2 YNFKEQ. V lost 2 bases, J lost 2 bases, and 4 bases stayed unmatched. Here the CDR3 DNA reads TGTGCCAGCAGCCAAACCGGGACTAGCACCTACGAGCAGTACTTC. Protein product: CASSQTGTSTYEQYF.

This clone has only one observation. This rearrangement joins TRBV7-2 to TRBJ1-4; 8 nucleotides match TRBD1. The CDR3 sequence is 15 residues long. Trimming took 5 bases from V and 7 from J; bases not matched to a gene: 9. Germline V gene lookup returns CDR1 SGHTA and CDR2 FQGNSA. CDR3 protein: CASSPYRDRSEKLFF. The CDR3 nucleotides are TGTGCCAGCAGCCCCTACCGGGACAGGAGTGAAAAACTGTTTTTT.

The chain uses TRBV15 and TRBJ2-1; 7 bases align to TRBD1. CDR1 and CDR2 from the germline V gene are LNHNV and YYDKDF (reference sequence). This CDR3 contains 13 residues. Trimming at V came to 2 bases and at J to 12 bases, leaving 7 bases not matched to a gene. Written as DNA, the CDR3 is TGTGCCACCAGCAGACGTGACAGGGTGGGGCAGTTCTTC. Translated: CATSRRDRVGQFF.

V gene TRBV20-1 combines with J gene TRBJ2-7, with D hard to call. The CDR3 extends over 11 amino acids. Germline CDR1 DFQATT, CDR2 SNEGSKA (reference sequence). V lost 5 bases, J lost 7 bases, and 12 bases lay in between. CDR3 coding DNA: TGCAGTGCTGCACCAGTCCGGGAGCAGTACTTC. Translated, it gives CSAAPVREQYF.

The chain has TRBV7-2 and TRBJ2-1, with 7 bases identical to TRBD2. Germline CDR1 and CDR2: SGHTA and FQGNSA. The V gene end was trimmed by 7 bases and the J gene end by 4 bases; junction bases not matched to a gene: 10. This CDR3 contains 15 residues. CDR3 sequence: CASIKAGTLYNEQFF. The CDR3 nucleotides read TGTGCCAGCATCAAAGCGGGGACCCTTTACAATGAGCAGTTCTTC. The full variable domain, with the rest looked up from reference TRBV7-2 and TRBJ2-1, is GAGVSQSPSNKVTEKGKDVELRCDPISGHTALYWYRQSLGQGLEFLIYFQGNSAPDKSGLPSDRFSAERTGGSVSTLTIQRTQQEDSAVYLCASIKAGTLYNEQFFGPGTRLTVL.

This chain links TRBV18 with TRBJ2-2; perhaps TRBD2 as D (5 bases). This CDR3 region has 15 residues. V shed 0 bases and J shed 7 bases, with 12 bases lying between them. Germline CDR1 reads KGHSH; CDR2 reads LQKENI. In DNA, the CDR3 is TGTGCCAGCTCACCACCGAGAGGGAGTAACGGGGAGCTGTTTTTT. Translation gives CASSPPRGSNGELFF.

J is TRBJ2-7 and V is TRBV18, with D possibly matching TRBD1 (6 bases). This CDR3 contains 13 residues. V lost 3 bases and J lost 3, with 9 bases in between. The germline CDR1 and CDR2 sequences are KGHSH and LQKENI. The CDR3 DNA sequence: TGTGCCAGCTCACCCCGGGACAACTACGAGCAGTACTTC. Protein product: CASSPRDNYEQYF.

The rearrangement joins TRBV9 to TRBJ2-2; 7 positions match TRBD2. V lost 5 bases to trimming and J lost 7 bases; unmatched junction nucleotides: 14. The germline gives CDR1 SGDLS, CDR2 YYNGEE. CDR3 length equals 16 residues. CDR3 loop: CASRGGAEVNGGELFF. CDR3 DNA: TGTGCCAGCAGGGGAGGGGCAGAGGTAAATGGCGGGGAGCTGTTTTTT.

This clone was observed a few times. The V gene is TRBV5-1, the J gene TRBJ1-5; 7 positions match TRBD1. Germline lookup yields CDR1 SGHRS and CDR2 YFSETQ. Unmatched junction bases numbered 9, after V lost 4 bases and J lost 2 bases. CDR3 length: 16 residues. The CDR3 bases are TGCGCCAGCAGCCCGGGACACACAGGGGGCAATCAGCCCCAGCATTTT. Protein sequence: CASSPGHTGGNQPQHF.

The V gene is TRBV19, the J gene TRBJ2-2; a weak D match, TRBD1 (6 bases). Trimming pared 5 bases from V and 5 bases from J, leaving 12 bases between. The CDR3 covers 14 residues. Germline V gene lookup returns CDR1 LNHDA and CDR2 SQIVND (reference sequence). CDR3 loop: CASSPQGNTGELFF. In nucleotides, the CDR3 is TGTGCCAGTAGTCCCCAGGGGAATACCGGGGAGCTGTTTTTT.

The chain carries TRBV28 and TRBJ1-3; D is unresolved. Germline lookup yields CDR1 MDHEN and CDR2 SYDVKM. This CDR3 has 14 amino acids. Trimming pared 8 bases from V and 0 bases from J, leaving 11 bases between. Here the CDR3 reads CASLQTNSGNTIYF. Here the CDR3 DNA reads TGTGCCAGCCTACAAACGAACTCTGGAAACACCATATATTTT.

The chain joins TRBV7-4 to TRBJ2-6; D remains unclear. This CDR3 comprises 18 residues. With 5 bases removed from V and 5 bases from J, the gap between germline ends came to 22 bases. Germline V gives CDR1 SGHVT, CDR2 SQSDAQ. CDR3 in amino acids: CASSPECSSQSRANVLTF. The CDR3 coding sequence is TGTGCCAGCAGCCCGGAATGCAGCTCACAAAGTCGGGCCAACGTCCTGACTTTC.